This TCR beta chain was sequenced in a study of human T cells and chemical hapten exposure. Overall study context: Sensitizing treatment utilized 2% DPC over a 2 cm by 2 cm portion of upper inner arm skin. Study-wide results and caveats: Unchanged with DPC sensitization were TCRs above 1 in 1000 frequency.

TCRdb ran MiXCR on the RACE reads and lists one entry per CDR3 protein. The repertoire holds a few hundred thousand distinct CDR3 sequences, with approximately 8.6% as singletons. Turning to this clonotype: The target antigen is unknown.

Sample time point: pre-sensitization, week 0. Treatment: therapeutic diphenylcyclopropenone sensitization with weekly scalp DPC. At every patch-test visit, blood was drawn before the patch test was applied. The sample consisted of whole blood, taken in connection with sensitization to the hapten diphenylcyclopropenone (DPC). This TCR was recovered from a middle-aged woman with alopecia areata. Some clones in this sample may be carry-over from other donors' samples.

CDR3 residues: CASSYGILHPGELFF. The CDR3 DNA is TGTGCCAGCAGTTACGGAATCCTTCACCCCGGGGAGCTGTTTTTT. This rearrangement joins TRBV6-5 to TRBJ2-2; D unclear. Germline V lookup: CDR1 MNHEY, CDR2 SVGAGI. Trimming pared 2 bases from V and 6 bases from J, leaving 13 bases between. This CDR3 contains 15 residues.